The 28 T cell receptor beta chains below all came from one sample that was sequenced in a study of cytomegalovirus exposure and HLA in healthy donors. Libraries were prepared by immunoSEQ multiplex PCR; TCRdb keeps only in-frame clonotypes and omits some of them. The table lists about 43,000 clones, roughly 92% of them singletons. The sequenced sample consisted of PBMCs. The receptors were gathered from a man between 18 and 35 years old in good health and CMV-seronegative.

The rearrangement joins TRBV6-5 to TRBJ1-6; D perhaps matches TRBD1 (5 bases). The CDR3 has 16 residues. Germline V gives CDR1 MNHEY, CDR2 SVGAGI. The V end was cut by 4 bases, the J end by 7 bases, with 17 bases between. DNA for the CDR3: TGTGCCAGCAGTTTCGGGGGGGGAGGTCGGAATTCACCCCTCCACTTT. This gives the protein CASSFGGGGRNSPLHF.

This chain connects TRBV19 to TRBJ1-2; TRBD1 aligns across 9 bases. The V and J ends lost 5 bases and 3 bases, in that order; junction bases with no gene match: 13. CDR3 length: 17 residues. CDR1 is LNHDA, CDR2 SQIVND, per germline (reference sequence). CDR3 nucleotides: TGTGCCAGTAGTCGGGTGCACGTGGGACAGGGCTACTATGGCTACACCTTC. As protein: CASSRVHVGQGYYGYTF.

This chain joins TRBV5-6 and TRBJ2-7; 10 bases align to TRBD1. Per the germline V gene, CDR1 is SGHDT and CDR2 is YYEEEE. V shed 6 bases, J shed 5 bases, and the junction held 8 bases outside the gene matches. This CDR3 spans 14 amino acids. In DNA form, the CDR3 reads TGTGCCAGCAACCCCGGGACAGGGGTCGACGAGCAGTACTTC. Protein sequence: CASNPGTGVDEQYF.

The chain is built from TRBV5-1 and TRBJ2-5, with TRBD2 identical over 12 bases. The CDR3 totals 16 residues. J lost 2 bases, V lost 0 bases, and 2 bases had no gene match. Germline V gene sequence: CDR1 SGHRS, CDR2 YFSETQ. The CDR3 DNA follows: TGCGCCAGCAGCTTGGGAGGACTAGCGGGGCAAGAGACCCAGTACTTC. It translates to CASSLGGLAGQETQYF.

The V gene is TRBV6-1, the J gene TRBJ1-4, with a possible D match to TRBD1 (5 bases). V shed 0 bases and J shed 8 bases, with 16 bases lying between them. The CDR3 totals 16 residues. Germline V gives CDR1 MNHNS, CDR2 SASEGT. CDR3 bases: TGTGCCAGCAGTGAAGCGCAAAGTCGGGGGAGAGAAAAACTGTTTTTT. It yields the protein CASSEAQSRGREKLFF.

Concerning this clone itself: This sample includes further DNA sequences coding for the same CDR3. This rearrangement joins TRBV10-3 to TRBJ2-3; D unresolved. The CDR3 covers 14 residues. Germline V gives CDR1 ENHRY, CDR2 SYGVKD. V was pared by 2 bases and J by 2 bases, with 8 bases between. DNA of the CDR3: TGTGCCATCAGTGAGGGTCAGGACACAGATACGCAGTATTTT. Its protein is CAISEGQDTDTQYF.

The chain carries TRBV4-2 and TRBJ2-1, with 15 bases identical to TRBD2. Germline CDR1 reads LGHNA; CDR2 reads YNFKEQ. CDR3 length equals 18 residues. J was trimmed by 4 bases and V by 3 bases; bases with no gene match: 7. CDR3 amino acids: CASSQGLAGGLNYNEQFF. The CDR3 DNA reads TGTGCCAGCAGCCAGGGACTAGCGGGGGGACTAAATTACAATGAGCAGTTCTTC.

The CDR3 protein is CASSRLAVNTGELFF. The CDR3 bases are TGTGCCAGCAGCCGACTAGCGGTAAACACCGGGGAGCTGTTTTTT. This sequence joins TRBV11-2 and TRBJ2-2; 9 bases map to TRBD2. With 5 bases clipped from V and 2 bases from J, the junction kept 3 bases outside the gene matches. This CDR3 contains 15 residues. Germline V lookup: CDR1 SGHAT, CDR2 FQNNGV.

This chain links TRBV19 with TRBJ2-3; 9 bases align to TRBD2. V gave up 1 base and J gave up 5 bases; unmatched junction bases: 7. Germline V lookup: CDR1 LNHDA, CDR2 SQIVND (reference sequence). CDR3 length equals 16 residues. The CDR3 DNA is TGTGCCAGTAGTATAGCGCGGGAGGGCCAGGGAGATACGCAGTATTTT. Translated: CASSIAREGQGDTQYF. Filled out from reference TRBV19 and TRBJ2-3, the complete variable domain reads DGGITQSPKYLFRKEGQNVTLSCEQNLNHDAMYWYRQDPGQGLRLIYYSQIVNDFQKGDIAEGYSVSREKKESFPLTVTSAQKNPTAFYLCASSIAREGQGDTQYFGPGTRLTVL.

The chain links TRBV5-6 to TRBJ1-1, with D tentatively TRBD1 (6 bases). Germline CDR1 and CDR2: SGHDT and YYEEEE. The V end lost 4 bases, the J end lost 2 bases, and 12 bases lay between the germline ends. CDR3 size: 14 residues. The CDR3 region has the DNA TGTGCCAGCAGCCCGGTAGGGGGTAACACTGAAGCTTTCTTT. Amino acids: CASSPVGGNTEAFF.

The rearrangement joins TRBV6-1 to TRBJ2-7; unclear D gene. Germline V gives CDR1 MNHNS, CDR2 SASEGT. V lost 5 bases and J lost 4, with 12 bases in between. The CDR3 covers 13 residues. CDR3 residues: CASSFGRSYEQYF. The DNA for the CDR3 is TGTGCCAGCAGTTTCGGAAGGAGTTACGAGCAGTACTTC.

The genes are TRBV7-3 and TRBJ1-2, with D possibly being TRBD1 (6 bases). The CDR3 sequence is 15 residues long. CDR1 is SGHTA, CDR2 FQGTGA, per germline. With 5 bases removed from V and 6 bases from J, the gap between germline ends came to 19 bases. The CDR3 DNA follows: TGTGCCAGCAGCAACCCGGGCGGGGGCACGGATGGCTACACCTTC. It encodes CASSNPGGGTDGYTF.

The rearrangement links TRBV19 to TRBJ1-5; no clear D gene. CDR1 is LNHDA and CDR2 is SQIVND in the germline V gene (reference sequence). This CDR3 is 17 amino acids long. Trimming took 1 base from V and 1 from J, leaving 14 bases between them. Written as DNA, the CDR3 is TGTGCCAGTAGTATAGCAGTAGGCCTAGGAAGCAATCAGCCCCAGCATTTT. It yields the protein CASSIAVGLGSNQPQHF.

As regards this clone: One end of the junction does not line up with germline, which may come from a read error. This chain uses TRBV7-7 with TRBJ2-5; 12 bases line up with TRBD2. Per germline, CDR1 SSHAT and CDR2 FNYEAQ (reference sequence). This CDR3 has 16 amino acids. The CDR3 here is CASSQGGLAGSETQYF. In nucleotides, the CDR3 is TGTGCTAGCAGCCAAGGTGGACTAGCGGGATCGGAGACCCAGTACTTC.

This clone qualifies as medium-sized. This rearrangement joins TRBV9 to TRBJ2-5; a possible D gene is TRBD1 (7 bases). V lost 3 bases and J 2 bases, leaving 17 bases between the germline ends. The germline gives CDR1 SGDLS, CDR2 YYNGEE. This CDR3 contains 16 residues. The CDR3 protein is CASSEQGGGHQETQYF. For the CDR3, the DNA is TGTGCCAGCAGCGAGCAAGGAGGGGGCCATCAAGAGACCCAGTACTTC.

This clone was observed once. The rearrangement links TRBV5-1 to TRBJ1-1; D gene ambiguous. CDR1 SGHRS and CDR2 YFSETQ come from the germline V gene. The CDR3 is 15 amino acids. The V and J ends lost 0 bases and 1 base respectively, with 10 bases between them. CDR3 sequence: CASSLANRENTEAFF. The CDR3 DNA reads as TGCGCCAGCAGCTTGGCCAACAGAGAGAACACTGAAGCTTTCTTT.

V gene TRBV28 combines with J gene TRBJ2-2; 13 bases are shared with TRBD2. The V gene end was trimmed by 5 bases and the J gene end by 6 bases; junction bases not matched to a gene: 15. The germline CDR1 and CDR2 sequences are MDHEN and SYDVKM. CDR3 length equals 19 residues. CDR3 protein: CASSRNPGLAGEWPGELFF. CDR3 nucleotides: TGTGCCAGCAGTCGCAACCCAGGACTAGCGGGAGAGTGGCCCGGGGAGCTGTTTTTT.

The rearrangement links TRBV9 to TRBJ1-2; D is unclear. CDR3 length equals 15 residues. Trimming cost V 0 bases and J 8 bases, with 17 bases left between them. CDR1 SGDLS and CDR2 YYNGEE come from the germline V gene. CDR3 residues: CASSVEGRSSVGYTF. The CDR3 DNA follows: TGTGCCAGCAGCGTAGAAGGTCGGAGCTCGGTGGGCTACACCTTC.

This chain connects TRBV5-6 to TRBJ2-7; weak D call: TRBD2 (5 bases). The CDR3 is made up of 14 amino acids. V was pared by 5 bases and J by 0 bases, with 12 bases between. The germline V gene encodes CDR1 SGHDT and CDR2 YYEEEE. This chain's CDR3 is CASSEVGNSYEQYF. The CDR3 DNA reads TGTGCCAGCAGTGAGGTCGGGAACTCCTACGAGCAGTACTTC.

The chain couples TRBV6-4 to TRBJ2-3, with 14 nucleotides matching TRBD2. V lost 0 bases, J lost 4 bases, and 0 bases stayed unmatched. The CDR3 is 16 residues long. Germline CDR1 and CDR2: MRHNA and SNTAGT. In DNA form, the CDR3 reads TGTGCCAGCAGTGACTCGACTAGCGGGGGGGCAGATACGCAGTATTTT. This sequence encodes CASSDSTSGGADTQYF.

The V call is TRBV5-1, the J call TRBJ2-5, with TRBD2 matching 14 bases. Germline V gives CDR1 SGHRS, CDR2 YFSETQ. The junction had 11 bases not matched to a gene; V was cut back by 3 bases and J by 4 bases. This CDR3 region has 18 residues. The CDR3 bases are TGCGCCAGCAGCTCACTAACCGGGACTAGCGGGAGTAGAGAGACCCAGTACTTC. Amino acids: CASSSLTGTSGSRETQYF. Together with reference TRBV5-1 and TRBJ2-5, the CDR3 gives the full variable domain: KAGVTQTPRYLIKTRGQQVTLSCSPISGHRSVSWYQQTPGQGLQFLFEYFSETQRNKGNFPGRFSGRQFSNSRSEMNVSTLELGDSALYLCASSSLTGTSGSRETQYFGPGTRLLVL.

The V and J genes are TRBV21-1 and TRBJ1-3; TRBD1, the table's D call, was not compared with the DNA. TRBV21-1 counts as a pseudogene. The CDR3 covers 19 residues. CDR3 residues: CASSKRRGRRPSSGNTIYF. CDR3 coding DNA: TGTGCCAGCAGCAAAAGGAGGGGGCGGAGGCCGTCCTCTGGAAACACCATATATTTT.

This chain connects TRBV29-1 to TRBJ2-1; TRBD2 aligns across 11 bases. Unmatched junction bases numbered 3, after V lost 7 bases and J lost 10 bases. This CDR3 is built from 11 residues. Germline assignment: CDR1 SQVTM and CDR2 ANQGSEA. CDR3 protein: CSERLAGEQFF. Written as DNA, the CDR3 is TGCAGCGAGCGACTAGCGGGAGAGCAGTTCTTC.

The chain combines TRBV7-9 with TRBJ2-5; 12 bases map to TRBD2. The ends lost 0 bases at V and 5 bases at J; junction bases unmatched: 13. The V gene's germline CDR1 is SEHNR and CDR2 FQNEAQ (reference sequence). There are 19 residues in the CDR3. The CDR3 DNA is TGTGCCAGCAGCTTAGCGAATCGTGCTAGCGGGAGGGCCCACGAGACCCAGTACTTC. Translating it yields CASSLANRASGRAHETQYF.

The J gene is TRBJ2-1, the V gene TRBV7-2; 11 bases map to TRBD2. The J segment lost 7 bases and the V segment lost 1 base, leaving 12 bases of the junction unmatched. Germline-derived CDR1 and CDR2 are SGHTA and FQGNSA. This CDR3 spans 18 amino acids. Here the CDR3 DNA reads TGTGCCAGCAGCTTAGATGGGGTAGCGGGAGGGGGTCTGAATGAGCAGTTCTTC. Translation: CASSLDGVAGGGLNEQFF.

The genes are TRBV6-1 and TRBJ1-2; the D is unclear. Between the trimmed V and J ends, which lost 5 bases and 4 bases, there was a span of 11 bases. This CDR3 spans 13 amino acids. CDR1 and CDR2 (germline): MNHNS, SASEGT. The CDR3 coding sequence is TGTGCCAGCAGTCTTGGGCAAACCTATGGCTACACCTTC. Its translation: CASSLGQTYGYTF.

This clone was counted a single time. The CDR3 here is CASSFVGRDQETQYF. The DNA of the CDR3 is TGTGCCAGCAGTTTTGTTGGGAGGGATCAGGAGACCCAGTACTTC. This sequence joins TRBV28 and TRBJ2-5; 7 positions agree with TRBD2. The CDR3 runs 15 residues. Germline-derived CDR1 and CDR2 are MDHEN and SYDVKM. Trimming cost V 3 bases and J 5 bases; bases outside gene matches: 9.

This chain links TRBV6-6 with TRBJ2-7, with D perhaps TRBD1 (5 bases). CDR1 MNHNY and CDR2 SVGAGI come from the germline V gene (reference sequence). The CDR3 runs 12 residues. The germline V and J ends were trimmed by 6 bases and 1 base, with 7 bases remaining between them. The CDR3 here is CASRTVSYEQYF. DNA of the CDR3: TGTGCCAGCAGGACAGTTTCCTACGAGCAGTACTTC.